This T cell receptor (beta chain) derives from a study of early T cells in non-severe SARS-CoV-2 infection. TCRdb reanalysed the 5' RACE reads using MiXCR and keeps one entry per CDR3 protein. The sample lists about 55,000 distinct CDR3 sequences; around 7% were seen once. This clonotype was seen many times. Trimming took 3 bases from V and 3 from J, leaving 9 bases between them. The CDR3 runs to 14 residues. The clonotype was recovered from an adult who was a healthcare worker with PCR-confirmed SARS-CoV-2 infection or an uninfected control (not recorded which). The sequencing used whole blood, collected at baseline. The gene calls are TRBV12-3 or TRBV12-4 and TRBJ2-1; D unclear. CDR3 nucleotides: TGTGCCAGCAGTTTCGGCAGGTACTACAATGAGCAGTTCTTC. This sequence encodes CASSFGRYYNEQFF.